A selection of T cell receptor beta chains follows, all from one sample in a study of cytotoxic CD8 clonotypes in ibrutinib-treated CLL. Produced via immunoSEQ multiplex PCR; TCRdb's table is partial and in-frame only. The repertoire has fewer than 40,000 clones, 65% to 70% of them found once; the top ten carry roughly 7%. The sample was PBMCs, taken at disease progression, from a patient treated with ibrutinib. Receptors originate from a human donor with chronic lymphocytic leukemia. Both conserved end residues are part of each CDR3. Each record gives: J gene, clone size, CDR3 length, D gene, V gene, CDR3 protein, CDR3 DNA. D genes are given only for firm matches. Only some rows state a clone size, as once, few, many or a class for expanded clones.

j_call: TRBJ1-2; clone_size: NA; cdr3_length: 13; d_call: NA; v_call: TRBV7-2; cdr3_aa: CASSLASGSGYTF; cdr3_nt: TGTGCCAGCAGCTTAGCGTCGGGGAGCGGCTACACCTTC
j_call: TRBJ2-5; clone_size: NA; cdr3_length: 14; d_call: TRBD2; v_call: TRBV9; cdr3_aa: CASSEGLALETQYF; cdr3_nt: TGTGCCAGCAGCGAGGGACTAGCGTTGGAGACCCAGTACTTC
j_call: TRBJ1-1; clone_size: NA; cdr3_length: 14; d_call: NA; v_call: TRBV19; cdr3_aa: CASSFSGSTGEAFF; cdr3_nt: TGTGCCAGTAGTTTTTCCGGGTCGACAGGAGAAGCTTTCTTT
j_call: TRBJ2-3; clone_size: NA; cdr3_length: 19; d_call: TRBD2; v_call: TRBV11-3; cdr3_aa: CASSSTRGLAGGQGDTQYF; cdr3_nt: TGTGCCAGCAGCTCTACAAGAGGACTAGCGGGAGGGCAAGGAGATACGCAGTATTTT
j_call: TRBJ1-2; clone_size: NA; cdr3_length: 16; d_call: NA; v_call: TRBV5-4; cdr3_aa: CASSLNPPGVYLGPTF; cdr3_nt: TGTGCCAGCAGCTTGAACCCCCCAGGGGTTTACCTTGGTCCCACCTTC
j_call: TRBJ2-5; clone_size: NA; cdr3_length: 16; d_call: TRBD1; v_call: TRBV19; cdr3_aa: CASSSGGTGVQETQYF; cdr3_nt: TGTGCCAGTAGTTCTGGGGGGACAGGGGTCCAAGAGACCCAGTACTTC
j_call: TRBJ2-7; clone_size: NA; cdr3_length: 13; d_call: NA; v_call: TRBV2; cdr3_aa: CASSAVVGYEQYF; cdr3_nt: TGTGCCAGCAGTGCCGTAGTAGGCTACGAGCAGTACTTC
j_call: TRBJ2-1; clone_size: NA; cdr3_length: 16; d_call: NA; v_call: TRBV4-1; cdr3_aa: CASSQRGKTGYNEQFF; cdr3_nt: TGCGCCAGCAGCCAAAGGGGTAAAACGGGCTACAATGAGCAGTTCTTC
j_call: TRBJ1-5; clone_size: NA; cdr3_length: 17; d_call: NA; v_call: TRBV28; cdr3_aa: CASSPHGGARSNQPQHF; cdr3_nt: TGTGCCAGCAGCCCTCACGGGGGGGCGAGAAGCAATCAGCCCCAGCATTTT
j_call: TRBJ1-1; clone_size: once; cdr3_length: 14; d_call: NA; v_call: TRBV6-6; cdr3_aa: CASRPGHGGAEAFF; cdr3_nt: TGTGCCAGCAGACCGGGACACGGAGGAGCTGAAGCTTTCTTT
j_call: TRBJ1-1; clone_size: NA; cdr3_length: 15; d_call: NA; v_call: TRBV10-1; cdr3_aa: CASSESKGVNTEAFF; cdr3_nt: TGCGCCAGCAGTGAGTCGAAAGGGGTGAACACTGAAGCTTTCTTT
j_call: TRBJ1-5; clone_size: NA; cdr3_length: 13; d_call: NA; v_call: TRBV29-1; cdr3_aa: CSVEINSNQPQHF; cdr3_nt: TGCAGCGTTGAAATCAACAGCAATCAGCCCCAGCATTTT
j_call: TRBJ1-1; clone_size: few; cdr3_length: 12; d_call: NA; v_call: TRBV7-9; cdr3_aa: CASRPQGTEAFF; cdr3_nt: TGTGCCAGCAGGCCCCAGGGCACTGAAGCTTTCTTT
j_call: TRBJ2-7; clone_size: NA; cdr3_length: 13; d_call: NA; v_call: TRBV11-3; cdr3_aa: CASSLDHGDEQYF; cdr3_nt: TGTGCCAGCAGCTTAGATCACGGCGACGAGCAGTACTTC
j_call: TRBJ1-3; clone_size: NA; cdr3_length: 14; d_call: NA; v_call: TRBV4-1; cdr3_aa: CASRGIYSGNTIYF; cdr3_nt: TGCGCCAGCAGAGGAATCTACTCTGGAAACACCATATATTTT
j_call: TRBJ1-6; clone_size: NA; cdr3_length: 17; d_call: NA; v_call: TRBV27; cdr3_aa: CASSLSTGNSYNSPLHF; cdr3_nt: TGTGCCAGCAGTTTAAGCACAGGGAACTCCTATAATTCACCCCTCCACTTT
j_call: TRBJ2-1; clone_size: NA; cdr3_length: 14; d_call: NA; v_call: TRBV6-4; cdr3_aa: CASQLRREPNEQFF; cdr3_nt: TGTGCCAGCCAATTACGGCGGGAACCCAATGAGCAGTTCTTC
j_call: TRBJ2-2; clone_size: few; cdr3_length: 15; d_call: TRBD1; v_call: TRBV5-1; cdr3_aa: CASSWAGGADGELFF; cdr3_nt: TGCGCCAGCAGCTGGGCAGGGGGCGCGGACGGGGAGCTGTTTTTT
j_call: TRBJ1-1; clone_size: NA; cdr3_length: 13; d_call: NA; v_call: TRBV30; cdr3_aa: CAWSAGPPGSAFF; cdr3_nt: TGTGCCTGGAGTGCCGGCCCTCCCGGGTCGGCTTTCTTT
j_call: TRBJ2-7; clone_size: NA; cdr3_length: 18; d_call: TRBD2; v_call: TRBV4-2; cdr3_aa: CASSQDPLAGGNPHEQYF; cdr3_nt: TGTGCCAGCAGCCAAGACCCCCTAGCGGGAGGGAACCCCCACGAGCAGTACTTC
j_call: TRBJ2-5; clone_size: once; cdr3_length: 14; d_call: TRBD1; v_call: TRBV6-1; cdr3_aa: CASIGTGGAETQYF; cdr3_nt: TGTGCCAGTATCGGGACAGGGGGCGCGGAGACCCAGTACTTC
j_call: TRBJ2-3; clone_size: NA; cdr3_length: 13; d_call: NA; v_call: TRBV25-1; cdr3_aa: CASSPRGTNTQYF; cdr3_nt: TGTGCCAGCAGCCCCCGGGGCACAAATACGCAGTATTTT
j_call: TRBJ1-2; clone_size: NA; cdr3_length: 15; d_call: TRBD1; v_call: TRBV7-9; cdr3_aa: CASSPDDRGNYGYTF; cdr3_nt: TGTGCCAGCAGCCCCGACGACAGGGGCAACTATGGCTACACCTTC
j_call: TRBJ1-2; clone_size: few; cdr3_length: 17; d_call: NA; v_call: TRBV9; cdr3_aa: CASSVEPTGLGDGGYTF; cdr3_nt: TGTGCCAGCAGCGTTGAGCCTACCGGTCTCGGAGACGGGGGCTACACCTTC
j_call: TRBJ2-3; clone_size: NA; cdr3_length: 14; d_call: TRBD2; v_call: TRBV29-1; cdr3_aa: CSVPTSGSADTQYF; cdr3_nt: TGCAGCGTTCCGACTAGCGGGAGTGCAGATACGCAGTATTTT
j_call: TRBJ2-7; clone_size: NA; cdr3_length: 13; d_call: TRBD1; v_call: TRBV11-3; cdr3_aa: CASMGDRSYEQYF; cdr3_nt: TGTGCCAGCATGGGGGACAGATCCTACGAGCAGTACTTC
j_call: TRBJ2-6; clone_size: NA; cdr3_length: 19; d_call: TRBD1; v_call: TRBV15; cdr3_aa: CATSTWGQDPFSGANVLTF; cdr3_nt: TGTGCCACCAGCACTTGGGGACAGGATCCCTTCTCAGGGGCCAACGTCCTGACTTTC
j_call: TRBJ1-2; clone_size: few; cdr3_length: 14; d_call: NA; v_call: TRBV7-9; cdr3_aa: CASTGTRANYGYTF; cdr3_nt: TGTGCCAGCACCGGAACCAGGGCTAACTATGGCTACACCTTC
j_call: TRBJ2-2; clone_size: NA; cdr3_length: 15; d_call: TRBD1; v_call: TRBV2; cdr3_aa: CASRRGQAGTGELFF; cdr3_nt: TGTGCCAGCAGGAGGGGACAGGCGGGCACCGGGGAGCTGTTTTTT
j_call: TRBJ2-4; clone_size: NA; cdr3_length: 18; d_call: TRBD2; v_call: TRBV7-3; cdr3_aa: CASSLGAGEGPTKNIQYF; cdr3_nt: TGTGCCAGCAGCTTAGGAGCGGGAGAAGGTCCTACCAAAAACATTCAGTACTTC
j_call: TRBJ2-1; clone_size: NA; cdr3_length: 18; d_call: TRBD2; v_call: TRBV5-5; cdr3_aa: CASSPLPSGRANNNEQFF; cdr3_nt: TGTGCCAGCAGCCCGCTTCCTAGCGGGAGGGCCAATAACAATGAGCAGTTCTTC
j_call: TRBJ2-7; clone_size: NA; cdr3_length: 15; d_call: TRBD1; v_call: TRBV6-1; cdr3_aa: CATLGRDRGRDEQYF; cdr3_nt: TGTGCCACCCTGGGACGGGACAGGGGGCGTGACGAGCAGTACTTC
j_call: TRBJ1-4; clone_size: NA; cdr3_length: 13; d_call: NA; v_call: TRBV29-1; cdr3_aa: CSVDPTGNEKLFF; cdr3_nt: TGCAGCGTTGATCCGACGGGTAATGAAAAACTGTTTTTT
j_call: TRBJ2-1; clone_size: NA; cdr3_length: 15; d_call: TRBD1; v_call: TRBV7-6; cdr3_aa: CASSRGQGSYNEQFF; cdr3_nt: TGTGCCAGCAGCCGTGGACAGGGGTCCTACAATGAGCAGTTCTTC
j_call: TRBJ1-1; clone_size: once; cdr3_length: 17; d_call: TRBD1; v_call: TRBV19; cdr3_aa: CASSVGTGVFMNTEAFF; cdr3_nt: TGTGCCAGTAGCGTCGGGACAGGGGTTTTCATGAACACTGAAGCTTTCTTT
j_call: TRBJ2-7; clone_size: NA; cdr3_length: 16; d_call: TRBD2; v_call: TRBV6-6; cdr3_aa: CASRVQLGREAGEQYF; cdr3_nt: TGTGCCAGCAGGGTCCAGTTGGGGCGGGAGGCCGGCGAGCAGTACTTC
j_call: TRBJ1-3; clone_size: NA; cdr3_length: 15; d_call: NA; v_call: TRBV11-3; cdr3_aa: CASSQGLASGNTIYF; cdr3_nt: TGTGCCAGCAGCCAGGGTTTGGCCTCTGGAAACACCATATATTTT
j_call: TRBJ2-1; clone_size: NA; cdr3_length: 15; d_call: NA; v_call: TRBV7-3; cdr3_aa: CASSLAAASYNEQFF; cdr3_nt: TGTGCCAGCAGCTTAGCGGCCGCCTCCTACAATGAGCAGTTCTTC
j_call: TRBJ1-4; clone_size: NA; cdr3_length: 14; d_call: NA; v_call: TRBV6-1; cdr3_aa: CASSEGGGGEKLFF; cdr3_nt: TGTGCCAGCAGTGAAGGTGGTGGGGGAGAAAAACTGTTTTTT
j_call: TRBJ1-6; clone_size: few; cdr3_length: 17; d_call: NA; v_call: TRBV2; cdr3_aa: CASSEGGRPVGNSPLHF; cdr3_nt: TGTGCCAGCAGTGAAGGGGGCCGCCCGGTCGGTAATTCACCCCTCCACTTT
j_call: TRBJ1-1; clone_size: NA; cdr3_length: 13; d_call: NA; v_call: TRBV10-3; cdr3_aa: CAIRGNLNTEAFF; cdr3_nt: TGTGCCATCAGAGGGAACTTGAACACTGAAGCTTTCTTT
j_call: TRBJ1-1; clone_size: NA; cdr3_length: 16; d_call: NA; v_call: TRBV4-3; cdr3_aa: CASSQHAGGADTEAFF; cdr3_nt: TGCGCCAGCAGCCAGCACGCCGGGGGGGCGGACACTGAAGCTTTCTTT
j_call: TRBJ1-1; clone_size: NA; cdr3_length: 14; d_call: NA; v_call: TRBV7-3; cdr3_aa: CASSLIGGYTEAFF; cdr3_nt: TGTGCCAGCAGCTTAATTGGGGGGTACACTGAAGCTTTCTTT
j_call: TRBJ2-1; clone_size: NA; cdr3_length: 19; d_call: TRBD2; v_call: TRBV27; cdr3_aa: CASSFGTPRRTSGGQWEFF; cdr3_nt: TGTGCCAGCAGTTTTGGGACTCCCAGGAGGACTAGCGGGGGGCAGTGGGAGTTCTTC
j_call: TRBJ1-2; clone_size: NA; cdr3_length: 14; d_call: TRBD1; v_call: TRBV11-2; cdr3_aa: CASSPTGARYGYTF; cdr3_nt: TGTGCCAGCAGCCCGACAGGGGCTCGATATGGCTACACCTTC
j_call: TRBJ1-6; clone_size: NA; cdr3_length: 14; d_call: NA; v_call: TRBV13; cdr3_aa: CASRTWGGSAPLHF; cdr3_nt: TGTGCCAGCAGAACCTGGGGGGGAAGCGCACCCCTCCACTTT
j_call: TRBJ2-7; clone_size: few; cdr3_length: 14; d_call: TRBD2; v_call: TRBV5-1; cdr3_aa: CASSLTSATYEQYF; cdr3_nt: TGCGCCAGCAGCTTGACTAGCGCCACCTACGAGCAGTACTTC
j_call: TRBJ1-3; clone_size: NA; cdr3_length: 21; d_call: NA; v_call: TRBV23-1; cdr3_aa: CASSPLPGRRGKAISGNTIYF; cdr3_nt: TGCGCCAGCAGTCCCCTCCCGGGACGACGGGGGAAGGCAATCTCTGGAAACACCATATATTTT
j_call: TRBJ1-1; clone_size: NA; cdr3_length: 14; d_call: TRBD1; v_call: TRBV18; cdr3_aa: CASSVDREATEAFF; cdr3_nt: TGTGCCAGCTCAGTTGACAGGGAGGCCACTGAAGCTTTCTTT
j_call: TRBJ2-2; clone_size: once; cdr3_length: 14; d_call: TRBD1; v_call: TRBV9; cdr3_aa: CASRQTGGSGELFF; cdr3_nt: TGTGCCAGCAGGCAGACAGGGGGTAGCGGGGAGCTGTTTTTT
j_call: TRBJ2-5; clone_size: NA; cdr3_length: 12; d_call: NA; v_call: TRBV29-1; cdr3_aa: CSGVGLWETQYF; cdr3_nt: TGCAGCGGGGTAGGGCTTTGGGAGACCCAGTACTTC
j_call: TRBJ2-7; clone_size: NA; cdr3_length: 14; d_call: NA; v_call: TRBV7-8; cdr3_aa: CASSLGSGPYEQYF; cdr3_nt: TGTGCCAGCAGCTTAGGCTCGGGACCTTACGAGCAGTACTTC
j_call: TRBJ1-1; clone_size: few; cdr3_length: 14; d_call: TRBD1; v_call: TRBV27; cdr3_aa: CASSTRQGHTEAFF; cdr3_nt: TGTGCCAGCAGTACCCGACAGGGGCACACTGAAGCTTTCTTT
j_call: TRBJ2-5; clone_size: NA; cdr3_length: 15; d_call: NA; v_call: TRBV11-2; cdr3_aa: CASSEGVRHQETQYF; cdr3_nt: TGTGCCAGCAGTGAGGGGGTTAGGCACCAAGAGACCCAGTACTTC
j_call: TRBJ1-4; clone_size: NA; cdr3_length: 14; d_call: NA; v_call: TRBV30; cdr3_aa: CAWSRTGINEKLFF; cdr3_nt: TGTGCCTGGAGTAGAACAGGGATTAATGAAAAACTGTTTTTT
j_call: TRBJ1-1; clone_size: NA; cdr3_length: 15; d_call: TRBD1; v_call: TRBV5-4; cdr3_aa: CASSLGTGGETEAFF; cdr3_nt: TGTGCCAGCAGCTTGGGGACAGGGGGCGAGACTGAAGCTTTCTTT
j_call: TRBJ2-3; clone_size: once; cdr3_length: 16; d_call: NA; v_call: TRBV5-1; cdr3_aa: CASSLRTGLGTDTQYF; cdr3_nt: TGCGCCAGCAGCTTACGCACTGGATTGGGCACAGATACGCAGTATTTT